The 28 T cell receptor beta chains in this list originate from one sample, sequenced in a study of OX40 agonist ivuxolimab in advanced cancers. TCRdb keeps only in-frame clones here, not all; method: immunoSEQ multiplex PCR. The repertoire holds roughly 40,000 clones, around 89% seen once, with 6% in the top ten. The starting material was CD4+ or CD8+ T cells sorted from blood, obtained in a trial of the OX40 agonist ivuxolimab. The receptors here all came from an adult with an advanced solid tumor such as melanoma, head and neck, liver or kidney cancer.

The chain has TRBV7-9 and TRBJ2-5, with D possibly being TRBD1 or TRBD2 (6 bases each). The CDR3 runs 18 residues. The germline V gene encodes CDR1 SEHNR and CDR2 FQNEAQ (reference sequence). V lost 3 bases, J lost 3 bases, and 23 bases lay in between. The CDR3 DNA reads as TGTGCCAGCAGCTTTCGGCGGGATTTATCGGGGGCCGAAGAGACCCAGTACTTC. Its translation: CASSFRRDLSGAEETQYF.

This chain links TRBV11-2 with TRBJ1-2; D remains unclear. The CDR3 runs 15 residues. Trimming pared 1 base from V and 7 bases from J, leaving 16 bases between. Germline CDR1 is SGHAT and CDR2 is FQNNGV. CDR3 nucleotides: TGTGCCAGCAGCTTAGTTCCCGGATCCTCCTCTGGCTACACCTTC. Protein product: CASSLVPGSSSGYTF. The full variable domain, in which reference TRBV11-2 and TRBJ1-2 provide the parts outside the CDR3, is EAGVAQSPRYKIIEKRQSVAFWCNPISGHATLYWYQQILGQGPKLLIQFQNNGVVDDSQLPKDRFSAERLKGVDSTLKIQPAKLEDSAVYLCASSLVPGSSSGYTFGSGTRLTVV.

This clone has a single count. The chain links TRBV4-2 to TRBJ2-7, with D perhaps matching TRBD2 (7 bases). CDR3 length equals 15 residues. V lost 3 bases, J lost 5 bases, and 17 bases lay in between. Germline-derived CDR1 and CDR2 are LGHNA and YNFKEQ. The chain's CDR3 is CASSQIGGGGNEQYF. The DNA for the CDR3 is TGTGCCAGCAGCCAGATAGGGGGGGGCGGTAACGAGCAGTACTTC.

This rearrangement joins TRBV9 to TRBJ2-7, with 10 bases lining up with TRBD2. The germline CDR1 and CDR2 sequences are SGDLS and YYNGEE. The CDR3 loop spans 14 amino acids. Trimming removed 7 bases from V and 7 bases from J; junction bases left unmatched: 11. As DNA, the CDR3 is TGTGCCAGCGGCCTGGGACTAGCGAACCGGGAGCAGTACTTC. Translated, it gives CASGLGLANREQYF.

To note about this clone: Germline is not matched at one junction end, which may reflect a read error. The CDR3 reads CARGDYGYTF. CDR3 nucleotide sequence: TGTGCCCGTGGGGACTACGGCTACACCTTC. The chain uses TRBV30 and TRBJ1-2; D is possibly TRBD1 (5 bases). Germline V gene data show CDR1 as GTSNPN and CDR2 as SVGIG (reference sequence). This CDR3 region has 10 residues.

The CDR3 loop is CASKEGLNTGELFF. Here the CDR3 DNA reads TGCGCCAGCAAGGAGGGATTGAACACCGGGGAGCTGTTTTTT. This chain joins TRBV5-1 and TRBJ2-2; D is perhaps TRBD2 (6 bases). Germline V gene lookup returns CDR1 SGHRS and CDR2 YFSETQ. CDR3 length: 14 amino acids. Trimming took 6 bases from V and 1 from J, leaving 10 bases between them.

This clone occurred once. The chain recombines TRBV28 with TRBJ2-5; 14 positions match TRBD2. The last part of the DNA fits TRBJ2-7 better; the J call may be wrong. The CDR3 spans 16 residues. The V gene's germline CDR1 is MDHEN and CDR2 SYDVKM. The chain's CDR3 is CASSSSGLAGVYEQYF. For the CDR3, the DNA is TGTGCCAGCAGTTCCTCGGGACTAGCGGGAGTATACGAGCAGTACTTC.

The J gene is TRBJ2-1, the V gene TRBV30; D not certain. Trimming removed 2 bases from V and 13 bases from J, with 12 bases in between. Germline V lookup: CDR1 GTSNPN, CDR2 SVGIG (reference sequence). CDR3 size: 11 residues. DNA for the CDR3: TGTGCCTGGAGTCCATCAAGCACCCAGTTCTTC. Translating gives CAWSPSSTQFF.

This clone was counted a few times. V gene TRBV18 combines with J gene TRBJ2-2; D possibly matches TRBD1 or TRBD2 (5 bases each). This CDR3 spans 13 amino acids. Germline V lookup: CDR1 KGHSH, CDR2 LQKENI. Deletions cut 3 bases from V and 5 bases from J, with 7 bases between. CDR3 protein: CASSPRETGELFF. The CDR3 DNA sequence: TGTGCCAGCTCACCCAGGGAGACCGGGGAGCTGTTTTTT.

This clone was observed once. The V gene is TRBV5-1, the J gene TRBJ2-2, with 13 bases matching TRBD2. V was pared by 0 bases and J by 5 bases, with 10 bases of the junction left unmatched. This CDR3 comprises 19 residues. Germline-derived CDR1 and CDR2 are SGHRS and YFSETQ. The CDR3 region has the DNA TGCGCCAGCAGCTTGGGGACTAGCGGGAGCGCGTTGGGGACCGGGGAGCTGTTTTTT. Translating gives CASSLGTSGSALGTGELFF.

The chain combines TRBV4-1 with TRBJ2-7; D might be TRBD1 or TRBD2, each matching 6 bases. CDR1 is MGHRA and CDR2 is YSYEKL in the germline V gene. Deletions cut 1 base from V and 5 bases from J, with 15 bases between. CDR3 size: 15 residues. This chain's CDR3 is CASSQVPGAQNEQYF. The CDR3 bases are TGCGCCAGCAGCCAAGTTCCGGGGGCGCAGAACGAGCAGTACTTC.

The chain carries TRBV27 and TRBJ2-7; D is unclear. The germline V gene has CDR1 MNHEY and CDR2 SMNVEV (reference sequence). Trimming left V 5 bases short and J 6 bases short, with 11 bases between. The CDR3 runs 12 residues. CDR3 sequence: CASSEVGFEQYF. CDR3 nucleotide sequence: TGTGCCAGCAGTGAGGTTGGGTTCGAGCAGTACTTC.

The CDR3 loop is CASSLDERGTQYF. CDR3 in DNA: TGTGCCAGCAGCTTAGATGAGCGGGGTACGCAGTATTTT. This chain connects TRBV11-2 to TRBJ2-3, with 7 bases that match TRBD2. Germline-derived CDR1 and CDR2 are SGHAT and FQNNGV. This CDR3 is built from 13 residues. V lost 0 bases and J lost 8; bases outside the gene matches: 2. The variable domain in full, with the rest retrieved from reference TRBV11-2 and TRBJ2-3, is EAGVAQSPRYKIIEKRQSVAFWCNPISGHATLYWYQQILGQGPKLLIQFQNNGVVDDSQLPKDRFSAERLKGVDSTLKIQPAKLEDSAVYLCASSLDERGTQYFGPGTRLTVL.

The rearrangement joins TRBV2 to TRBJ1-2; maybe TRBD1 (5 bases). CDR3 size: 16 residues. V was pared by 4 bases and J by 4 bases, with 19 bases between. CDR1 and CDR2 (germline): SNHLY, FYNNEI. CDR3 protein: CASSASRGRTSYGYTF. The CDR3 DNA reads TGTGCCAGCAGTGCCTCGAGGGGCAGGACGTCCTATGGCTACACCTTC.

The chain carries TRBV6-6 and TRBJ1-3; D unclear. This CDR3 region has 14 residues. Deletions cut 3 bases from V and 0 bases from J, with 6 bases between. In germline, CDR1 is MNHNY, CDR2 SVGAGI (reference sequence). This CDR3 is CASSYDFSGNTIYF. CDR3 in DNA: TGTGCCAGCAGTTATGACTTCTCTGGAAACACCATATATTTT.

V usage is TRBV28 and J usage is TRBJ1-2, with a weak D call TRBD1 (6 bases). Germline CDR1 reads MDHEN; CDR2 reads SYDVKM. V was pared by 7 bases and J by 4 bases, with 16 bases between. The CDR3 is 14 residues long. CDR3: CASTTRGGLYGYTF. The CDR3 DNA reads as TGTGCCAGCACGACGAGAGGGGGACTCTATGGCTACACCTTC.

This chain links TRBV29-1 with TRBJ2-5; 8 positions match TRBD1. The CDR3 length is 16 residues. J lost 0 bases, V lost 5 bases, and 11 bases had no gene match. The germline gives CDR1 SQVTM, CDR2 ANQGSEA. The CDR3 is CSVRGGQGQYQETQYF. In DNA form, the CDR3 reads TGCAGCGTTAGAGGAGGACAGGGCCAGTACCAAGAGACCCAGTACTTC. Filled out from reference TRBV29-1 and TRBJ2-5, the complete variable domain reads SAVISQKPSRDICQRGTSLTIQCQVDSQVTMMFWYRQQPGQSLTLIATANQGSEATYESGFVIDKFPISRPNLTFSTLTVSNMSPEDSSIYLCSVRGGQGQYQETQYFGPGTRLLVL.

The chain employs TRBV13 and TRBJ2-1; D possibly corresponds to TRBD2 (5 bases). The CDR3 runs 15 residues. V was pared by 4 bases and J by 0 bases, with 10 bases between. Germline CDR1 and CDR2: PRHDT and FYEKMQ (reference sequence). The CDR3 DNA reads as TGTGCCAGCAGCTCGCGGGTTAGCTCCTACAATGAGCAGTTCTTC. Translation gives CASSSRVSSYNEQFF.

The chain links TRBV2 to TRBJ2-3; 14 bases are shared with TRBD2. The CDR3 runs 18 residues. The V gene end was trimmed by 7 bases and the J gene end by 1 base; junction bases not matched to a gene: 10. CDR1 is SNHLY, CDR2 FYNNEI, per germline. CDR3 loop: CASTPGTSGRSGTDTQYF. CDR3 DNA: TGTGCCAGCACTCCCGGGACTAGCGGGAGATCGGGCACAGATACGCAGTATTTT.

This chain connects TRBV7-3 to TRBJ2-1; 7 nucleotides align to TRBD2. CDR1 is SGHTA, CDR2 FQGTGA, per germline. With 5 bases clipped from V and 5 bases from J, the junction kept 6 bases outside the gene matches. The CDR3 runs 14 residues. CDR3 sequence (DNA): TGTGCCAGCAGCACTTTCAGCGGGAACAATGAGCAGTTCTTC. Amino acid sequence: CASSTFSGNNEQFF.

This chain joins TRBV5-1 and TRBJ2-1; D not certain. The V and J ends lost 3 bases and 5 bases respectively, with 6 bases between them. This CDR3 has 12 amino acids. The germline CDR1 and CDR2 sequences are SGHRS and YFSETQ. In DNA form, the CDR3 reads TGCGCCAGCAGCTCTGGACACAATGAGCAGTTCTTC. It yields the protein CASSSGHNEQFF.

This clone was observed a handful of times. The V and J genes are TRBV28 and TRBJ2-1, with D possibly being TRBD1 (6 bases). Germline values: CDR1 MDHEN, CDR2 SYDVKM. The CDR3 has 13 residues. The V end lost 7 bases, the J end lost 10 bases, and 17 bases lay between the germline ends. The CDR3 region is CASTPYRVGEQFF. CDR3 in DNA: TGTGCCAGCACCCCGTACAGGGTCGGGGAGCAGTTCTTC.

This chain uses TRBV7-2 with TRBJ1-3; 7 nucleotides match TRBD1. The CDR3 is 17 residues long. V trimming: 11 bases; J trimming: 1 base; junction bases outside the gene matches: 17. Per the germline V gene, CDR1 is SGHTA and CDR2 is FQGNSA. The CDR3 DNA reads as TGTGCCGCAACGGGGATGGGGGACAGCCGATCTGGAAACACCATATATTTT. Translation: CAATGMGDSRSGNTIYF.

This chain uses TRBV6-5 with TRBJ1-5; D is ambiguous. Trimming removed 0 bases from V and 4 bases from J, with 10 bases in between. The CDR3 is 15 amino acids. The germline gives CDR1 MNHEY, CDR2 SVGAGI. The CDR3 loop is CASSYSGGLNQPQHF. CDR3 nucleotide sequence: TGTGCCAGCAGTTACTCGGGAGGGCTTAATCAGCCCCAGCATTTT.

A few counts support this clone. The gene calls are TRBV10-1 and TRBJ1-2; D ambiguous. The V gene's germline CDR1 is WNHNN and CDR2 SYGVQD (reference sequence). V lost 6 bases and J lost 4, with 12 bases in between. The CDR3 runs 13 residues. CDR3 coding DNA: TGCGCCAGCAGCCCCGGAGGTCGCTATGGCTACACCTTC. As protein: CASSPGGRYGYTF.

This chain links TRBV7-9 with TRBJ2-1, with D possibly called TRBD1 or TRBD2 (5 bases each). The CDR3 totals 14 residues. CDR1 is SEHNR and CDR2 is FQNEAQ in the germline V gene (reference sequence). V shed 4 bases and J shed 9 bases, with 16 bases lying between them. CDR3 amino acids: CASSYRDVDIEQFF. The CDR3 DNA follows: TGTGCCAGCAGCTATCGGGACGTCGATATTGAGCAGTTCTTC.

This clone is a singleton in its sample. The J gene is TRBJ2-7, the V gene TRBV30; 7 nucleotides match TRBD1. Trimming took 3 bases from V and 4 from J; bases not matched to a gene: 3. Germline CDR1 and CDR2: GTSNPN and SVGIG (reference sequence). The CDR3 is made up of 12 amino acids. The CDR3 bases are TGTGCCTGGAGCGAACAGGGGTACGAGCAGTACTTC. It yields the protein CAWSEQGYEQYF.

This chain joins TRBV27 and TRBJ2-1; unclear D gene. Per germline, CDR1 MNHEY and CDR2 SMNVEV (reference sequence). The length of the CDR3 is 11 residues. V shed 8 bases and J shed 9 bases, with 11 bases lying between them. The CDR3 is CASRGIGEQFF. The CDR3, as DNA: TGTGCCAGCCGTGGGATCGGTGAGCAGTTCTTC.